This TCR beta chain originates from a study of PD-L1 blockade in urothelial cancer (dated by TCRdb to 2016 to 2017). With respect to the entire study: Every patient began therapy at some point between 2014 and 2015 and was given atezolizumab 1,200 mg intravenously every 3 weeks. Pretreatment blood TCR-seq was available for twenty-nine patients, at least one posttreatment blood collection was obtained for about 24 patients, and tumor TCR-seq was available for about 24 patients. An ECOG performance status of 0 or 1 was recorded for the patients, and 0 to 3 prior chemotherapy regimens had been received by the patients. About 90% of the roughly 29 patients were identified as males with urothelial cancer of bladder origin, and a prior smoking history was reported by 18 of 29 patients. In the same patients, whole exome sequencing and RNA sequencing of pretreatment tumors were performed in addition to TCR sequencing. Blood samples gave a median of roughly 150,000 T cells and some 83,000 unique TCRs, with a median clonality of approximately 0.078. The study, an exploratory multi-omic analysis, examined somatic, immune and clinical correlates of response to PD-L1 blockade with atezolizumab in urothelial cancer. Nine patients reached durable clinical benefit, while 20 or so patients did not. Blood samples were analyzed at two time points: 3 weeks after treatment start (second dose) and 6 weeks after treatment start. Pretreatment tumor samples, along with matched peripheral blood serially collected before and after atezolizumab treatment, were subjected to TCR sequencing. Progression-free survival longer than 6 months counted as durable clinical benefit, and TCR features were additionally tested against both progression-free and overall survival.

Points on this clone: The antigen it binds to is not known. No much larger clone is present one base from it, and per-base qualities are unavailable.

The sample's time point label, in plain terms: pretreatment peripheral blood. The cohort comprised fewer than 35 patients with locally advanced or metastatic urothelial carcinoma treated at Memorial Sloan Kettering on a trial protocol. Peripheral blood mononuclear cells were collected pretreatment and during treatment, at between 1 and 8 total time points per patient. The Qiagen DNeasy Blood extraction kit was used to purify genomic DNA from total PBMCs and from tumor samples. PBMCs were collected pretreatment and during treatment and were isolated and stored as previously described. Each PCR received spiked-in synthetic TCR analog templates so that absolute template abundance could be estimated from read counts. The immunoSEQ assay was used to amplify TCRbeta CDR3 regions from genomic DNA with bias-controlled V and J gene primers. Sequencing of rearranged TCRbeta segments was done at approximately 20X coverage. The paper's data handling went like this. Clustering was used to correct sequencing errors, and CDR3s were annotated against IMGT so that V, D and J genes could be assigned. Downstream analyses used only productive TCRbeta rearrangements, leaving out any out-of-frame or stop-codon sequences. Clonality was calculated as one minus the Shannon entropy normalized by the log of the number of unique productive sequences. Fisher's exact test with Benjamini-Hochberg correction, at a threshold of adjusted p below 0.01, was used to find clones that differed between time points or between blood and tumor. TCRdb retrieved this table from immuneACCESS and kept in-frame rearrangements only. Not all clones are present; in checked studies, unresolved V genes account for under half, and no reason is known for the remainder. V, J and clone size derive from that table, while D and trimming were established from the DNA sequence. Here the sample has tens of thousands of clones; approximately 79% occur a single time. The leading ten clones occupy more than 9% of the sample.

Overall results and qualifications from the work: Among patients with durable benefit, tumor-associated TCR clones showed greater expansion in peripheral blood 3 weeks after treatment started (n ≈ 21, p = 0.022). Small sample size (n of about 30) and many exploratory analyses mean the results are intended to be hypothesis-generating. A pretreatment peripheral blood TCR clonality below the median was linked to improved progression-free and overall survival.

V is cut by 5 bases and J by 4 bases, and the space between the germline ends is 12 bases. From the cysteine through the phenylalanine, the CDR3 covers 14 amino acids. Only the CDR3 DNA is retained, 42 bases long and in frame from the first base. The germline V gene specifies MDHEN as CDR1 and SYDVKM as CDR2. The rearrangement joined TRBV28 to TRBJ2-1; perhaps TRBD2 is the D gene, with 5 bases matching. The source of this sequence is a man in his 70s with urothelial cancer. The source was PBMCs, collected around atezolizumab (anti-PD-L1) treatment. The encoded CDR3 is CASSIIGGYNEQFF. The DNA reads as follows: TGTGCCAGCAGTATAATAGGAGGATACAATGAGCAGTTCTTC. The entire variable domain, with the stretches around the CDR3 drawn from the reference TRBV28 and TRBJ2-1 proteins, is DVKVTQSSRYLVKRTGEKVFLECVQDMDHENMFWYRQDPGLGLRLIYFSYDVKMKEKGDIPEGYSVSREKKERFSLILESASTNQTSMYLCASSIIGGYNEQFFGPGTRLTVL.